This is a list of T cell receptor beta chains from one sample in a study of Graves' ophthalmopathy and Graves' hyperthyroidism. TCRdb fed the multiplex PCR reads into MiXCR, producing one record per CDR3 protein. This repertoire shows 600,000 to 950,000 distinct CDR3 sequences, 40% found once; its top ten account for 44%. Source material: peripheral blood. These receptors all come from an adult man with Graves' ophthalmopathy. Each CDR3 is given with its conserved first and last residue. A D gene is named only where the DNA matches it firmly. Clone size is stated in some rows and not others, as once, few, many or a class when expanded.

CDR3nt,CDR3aa,d_gene,j_gene,v_gene,abundance
TGTGCCAGCAGCTTATTTAGCCCGGGAGATGAAGCTTTCTTT,CASSLFSPGDEAFF,.,TRBJ1-1,TRBV7-9,.
TGTGCCACCAGCAGTTACGCCGGGAACAACTATGGCTACACCTTC,CATSSYAGNNYGYTF,.,TRBJ1-2,TRBV15,.
TGTGCCAGCAGTTACTTGGCAGGGGGCGGCCACGAGCAGTACTTC,CASSYLAGGGHEQYF,TRBD1,TRBJ2-7,TRBV9,few
TGTGCCAGTAGTATAGGAGGAGGGAACAGCAATCAGCCCCAGCATTTT,CASSIGGGNSNQPQHF,.,TRBJ1-5,TRBV19,few
TGCAGTGCTAGAGTCAGGGGCGAGCAGTACTTC,CSARVRGEQYF,.,TRBJ2-7,TRBV20-1,.
TGTGCCAGCAGTGTGGGAGACAACTATCAGCCCCAGCATTTT,CASSVGDNYQPQHF,.,TRBJ1-5,TRBV6-1,few
TGCAGCGTCATCGGACAGGGGGCGTCAGATACGCAGTATTTT,CSVIGQGASDTQYF,TRBD1,TRBJ2-3,TRBV29-1,.
TGTGCCAGCAGGAAACGGACAGGGGGGGACCACGAGCAGTACTTC,CASRKRTGGDHEQYF,TRBD1,TRBJ2-7,TRBV2,.
TGTGCCACCAGCCCGGGGGGAAGCAATCAGCCCCAGCATTTT,CATSPGGSNQPQHF,.,TRBJ1-5,TRBV15,many
TGTGCCATCAGTGCCCGGGACAGGGGAGAGGATGGCTACACCTTC,CAISARDRGEDGYTF,TRBD1,TRBJ1-2,TRBV10-3,many
TGTGCCAGCGGGTCCCAACAGGGGAGAAATGACGAGCAGTACTTC,CASGSQQGRNDEQYF,TRBD1,TRBJ2-7,TRBV12-3/TRBV12-4,.
TGTGCCAGCAGCTTGGGACAGGGGGTTAGATCACCCCTCCACTTT,CASSLGQGVRSPLHF,TRBD1,TRBJ1-6,TRBV9,.
TGTGCCACCAGTGATTGGGGACAGGGCTTCCAGACCCAGTACTTC,CATSDWGQGFQTQYF,TRBD1,TRBJ2-5,TRBV24-1,many
TGTGCCAGCAGCTTGGGGGATTTTGGGGCCGGGGAGCTGTTTTTT,CASSLGDFGAGELFF,.,TRBJ2-2,TRBV11-2,.
TGCGCCAGCAGCCAAGATGTCGGACAGCCGAACACTGAAGCTTTCTTT,CASSQDVGQPNTEAFF,.,TRBJ1-1,TRBV4-3,few
TGTGCCAGCAGCGGTTCAGGGGGTGAGAACTATGGCTACACCTTC,CASSGSGGENYGYTF,TRBD1,TRBJ1-2,TRBV4-2,few
TGTGCCAGCAGTACACAGGGCGCAATGGAGACCCAGTACTTC,CASSTQGAMETQYF,.,TRBJ2-5,TRBV12-3/TRBV12-4,few
TGTGCCAGCAGCTTGTTACAGGTCCAAGAGACCCAGTACTTC,CASSLLQVQETQYF,.,TRBJ2-5,TRBV5-6,many
TGTGCCAGCAGCTTGGGGACAGGGGCATTGACCCAGTACTTC,CASSLGTGALTQYF,TRBD1,TRBJ2-5,TRBV5-6,few
TGCAGCGTTGAGTCGCTACAAGAGACCCAGTACTTC,CSVESLQETQYF,.,TRBJ2-5,TRBV29-1,many
TGTGCCAGTTTGACAGACACTGAAGCTTTCTTT,CASLTDTEAFF,.,TRBJ1-1,TRBV19,.
TGTGCCACCAGTGATCCAGGGGCCGAGGAGCTGTTTTTT,CATSDPGAEELFF,.,TRBJ2-2,TRBV24-1,.
TGCGCCAGCAGCCTGGGACAGGGGTACACTGAAGCTTTCTTT,CASSLGQGYTEAFF,TRBD1,TRBJ1-1,TRBV5-1,few
TGTGCCAGTAGTCAGCAGGCTGACACTGAAGCTTTCTTT,CASSQQADTEAFF,.,TRBJ1-1,TRBV19,many
TGTGCCAGCAGTCACCCCGACATCAGGAACACTGAAGCTTTCTTT,CASSHPDIRNTEAFF,.,TRBJ1-1,TRBV12-3/TRBV12-4,once
TGTGCCAGCAGTCCCCTCGGACAGGGAGGAAACACCATATATTTT,CASSPLGQGGNTIYF,TRBD1,TRBJ1-3,TRBV27,few
TGCAGCGTTGAACGACGGACAGGGATCTCCTACGAGCAGTACTTC,CSVERRTGISYEQYF,TRBD1,TRBJ2-7,TRBV29-1,many
TGTGCCAGCAGTCCCGGGACCCCGGGGAGGGATGAGCAGTACTTC,CASSPGTPGRDEQYF,TRBD2,TRBJ2-7,TRBV2,few
TGCAGTGCTCGCCTACAGGGGAGGGTAAGGAACACTGAAGCTTTCTTT,CSARLQGRVRNTEAFF,TRBD1,TRBJ1-1,TRBV20-1,few
TGTGCCAGTAGTCGGACAGGGACGTTCTACGAGCAGTACTTC,CASSRTGTFYEQYF,TRBD1,TRBJ2-7,TRBV25-1,.
TGTGCCAGCAGCGTAAAACTGTTTTTT,CASSVKLFF,.,TRBJ1-4,TRBV7-9,.
TGTGCCAGCAGCGGCGGACAGGGGGTGACCGCGAACACCGGGGAGCTGTTTTTT,CASSGGQGVTANTGELFF,TRBD1,TRBJ2-2,TRBV7-6,few
TGCAGCGTTGGGGGGGGACGGGGTGAAAAACTGTTTTTT,CSVGGGRGEKLFF,.,TRBJ1-4,TRBV29-1,.
TGTGCTAGCAGACAGGGGAAAGGGGCCGAGCAGTACTTC,CASRQGKGAEQYF,TRBD1,TRBJ2-7,TRBV11-1,.
TGTGCCAGCAGTGACAACACCAATTCACCCCTCCACTTT,CASSDNTNSPLHF,.,TRBJ1-6,TRBV2,many
TGCAGCGCGGGGACAGGACTCGAGACCCAGTACTTC,CSAGTGLETQYF,TRBD1,TRBJ2-5,TRBV29-1,.
TGTGCCAGCAGCCCCATTACTAGCAGGAGGGGCAGCTCCTACGAGCAGTACTTC,CASSPITSRRGSSYEQYF,.,TRBJ2-7,TRBV7-6,once
TGTGCCAGCAGTTACCTCAGGTACGCGAGCTACACCTTC,CASSYLRYASYTF,.,TRBJ1-2,TRBV6-5,.
TGCAGTGGGTCGAGTAGCGGACCTCCAAACGAGCAGTACTTC,CSGSSSGPPNEQYF,.,TRBJ2-7,TRBV20-1,few
TGCAGCGGAACACAGGGGGGACAGACTGAAGCTTTCTTT,CSGTQGGQTEAFF,TRBD1,TRBJ1-1,TRBV29-1,many
TGTGCCAGCAGTTCCCTCACTGAAGCTTTCTTT,CASSSLTEAFF,.,TRBJ1-1,TRBV6-6,many
TGTGCCAGCAGTGACCCCGGAGTAGATACGCAGTATTTT,CASSDPGVDTQYF,.,TRBJ2-3,TRBV25-1,.
TGTGCCATCAGTGAGATGACAGGGATCTCTGGGGCCAACGTCCTGACTTTC,CAISEMTGISGANVLTF,TRBD1,TRBJ2-6,TRBV10-3,many
TGTGCCAGCAGCCGCTCATCCACACTAGCGGGGGGGACAGGGACCCAGTACTTC,CASSRSSTLAGGTGTQYF,TRBD2,TRBJ2-5,TRBV2,.
TGTGCCACCAGCAGAGATTCCGAGCGTAACTATGGCTACACCTTC,CATSRDSERNYGYTF,.,TRBJ1-2,TRBV15,once
TGTGCCAGCAGCCTAGGACGGGGTCGAGGATATAATTCACCCCTCCACTTT,CASSLGRGRGYNSPLHF,.,TRBJ1-6,TRBV7-9,.
TGTGCCAGCAGTGCCCCCGGGACAGGGGCTGGCTACACCTTC,CASSAPGTGAGYTF,TRBD1,TRBJ1-2,TRBV10-3,few
TGTGCCAGCAGAGACGGGGAGCTGTTTTTT,CASRDGELFF,.,TRBJ2-2,TRBV7-9,many
TGTGCTAGGTCCGTAAGGGACACTGAAGCTTTCTTT,CARSVRDTEAFF,.,TRBJ1-1,TRBV25-1,once
TGTGCCACCAGCAGAGATTCTAGCGGGGGGGCCGGAGAGACCCAGTACTTC,CATSRDSSGGAGETQYF,TRBD2,TRBJ2-5,TRBV15,.
TGTGCCAGCAGTGAAGCGGGGGACTGGCCCTACGAGCAGTACTTC,CASSEAGDWPYEQYF,.,TRBJ2-7,TRBV2,many
TGTGCCATCAGTGAGTCGACAGGGGATTACGGTGAAGCTTTCTTT,CAISESTGDYGEAFF,TRBD1,TRBJ1-1,TRBV10-3,many
TGTGCCAGTACCTCGAGTCCCAATCAGCCCCAGCATTTT,CASTSSPNQPQHF,.,TRBJ1-5,TRBV19,many
TGCAGTGCTAGTAAGGAAGAGACCCAGTACTTC,CSASKEETQYF,.,TRBJ2-5,TRBV20-1,.
TGCAGTGCTAGAGTATCGGGGTCCGGGGGGTACGAGCAGTACTTC,CSARVSGSGGYEQYF,TRBD2,TRBJ2-7,TRBV20-1,once
TGCAGTGCTAGACTGGCGGGACAACAGCCCCAGCATTTT,CSARLAGQQPQHF,.,TRBJ1-5,TRBV20-1,many
TGCAGCGTTGCCCGGACAAGTCCCCCTAACTATGGCTACACCTTC,CSVARTSPPNYGYTF,.,TRBJ1-2,TRBV29-1,many
TGTGCCAGCAGCTCCGGGGGGTTCGGCTATGGCTACACCTTC,CASSSGGFGYGYTF,.,TRBJ1-2,TRBV7-9,.
TGTGCCAGCAGCCGGGACAGGGAAGTAAATCAGCCCCAGCATTTT,CASSRDREVNQPQHF,TRBD1,TRBJ1-5,TRBV19,few
TGTGCCAGCAGTTACAGACCGGAACAGGCCGTTATAGAGACCCAGTACTTC,CASSYRPEQAVIETQYF,.,TRBJ2-5,TRBV10-3,few